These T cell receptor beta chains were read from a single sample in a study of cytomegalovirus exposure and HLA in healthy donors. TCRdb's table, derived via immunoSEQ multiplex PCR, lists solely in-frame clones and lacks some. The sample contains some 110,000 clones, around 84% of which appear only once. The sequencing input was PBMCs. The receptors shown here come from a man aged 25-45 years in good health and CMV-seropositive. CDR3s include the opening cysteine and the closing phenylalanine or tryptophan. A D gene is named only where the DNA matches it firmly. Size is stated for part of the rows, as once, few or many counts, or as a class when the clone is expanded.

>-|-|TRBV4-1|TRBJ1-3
CASSQLTGRNTIYF
TGCGCCAGCAGCCAGCTAACAGGGCGGAACACCATATATTTT
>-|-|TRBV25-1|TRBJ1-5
CASSPLGAINQPQHF
TGTGCCAGCAGCCCCCTGGGGGCAATAAATCAGCCCCAGCATTTT
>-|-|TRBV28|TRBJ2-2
CASRAGQNTGELFF
TGTGCCAGCAGGGCGGGCCAGAACACCGGGGAGCTGTTTTTT
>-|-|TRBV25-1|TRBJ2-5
CASSESAGAGETQYF
TGTGCCAGCAGTGAATCTGCGGGGGCCGGAGAGACCCAGTACTTC
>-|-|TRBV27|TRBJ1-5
CASSLTARDNSNQPQHF
TGTGCCAGCAGTCTTACCGCCCGGGACAATAGCAATCAGCCCCAGCATTTT
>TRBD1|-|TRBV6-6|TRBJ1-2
CASSLQGTTNYGYTF
TGTGCCAGCAGCCTACAGGGGACCACCAACTATGGCTACACCTTC
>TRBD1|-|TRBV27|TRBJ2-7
CATHTGAGSYEQYF
TGTGCCACCCATACAGGGGCGGGCTCCTACGAGCAGTACTTC
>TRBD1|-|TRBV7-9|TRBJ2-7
CASSHSETGRYKTYEQYF
TGTGCCAGCAGCCACTCCGAGACAGGGCGCTACAAAACCTACGAGCAGTACTTC
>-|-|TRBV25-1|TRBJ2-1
CASRAQLLSSYNEQFF
TGTGCCAGCAGGGCACAGTTACTTAGCTCCTACAATGAGCAGTTCTTC
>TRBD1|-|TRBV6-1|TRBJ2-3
CASSDRGPTDTQYF
TGTGCCAGCAGTGACAGGGGGCCGACAGATACGCAGTATTTT
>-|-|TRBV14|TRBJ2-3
CASSRTGSDTQYF
TGTGCCAGCAGCCGAACAGGGTCTGATACGCAGTATTTT
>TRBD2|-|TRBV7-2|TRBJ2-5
CASSARTSGGGSWTQYF
TGTGCCAGCAGCGCGAGGACTAGCGGGGGCGGGTCATGGACCCAGTACTTC
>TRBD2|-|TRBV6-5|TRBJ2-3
CASSYTPGLAGDTQYF
TGTGCCAGCAGTTACACCCCCGGACTAGCAGGTGATACGCAGTATTTT
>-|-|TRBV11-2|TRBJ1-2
CASSPGVGAGGYTF
TGTGCCAGCAGCCCCGGAGTGGGGGCAGGTGGCTACACCTTC
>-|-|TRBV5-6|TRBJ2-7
CASSPEQGSWGEQYF
TGTGCCAGCAGCCCTGAACAGGGATCCTGGGGCGAGCAGTACTTC
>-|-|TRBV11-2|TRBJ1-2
CASSLNPAGQEGYTF
TGTGCCAGCAGCTTAAATCCAGCAGGGCAAGAAGGCTACACCTTC
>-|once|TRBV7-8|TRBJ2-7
CASSILGTSSYEQYF
TGTGCCAGCAGCATCCTGGGGACAAGCTCCTACGAGCAGTACTTC